This T cell receptor (beta chain) was recovered during a study of tumor-infiltrating lymphocytes in primary liver carcinoma. On the study more broadly: With diameters of about 4.2 to 10 cm, tumors were stage T1-T3 N0M0.

In addition to blood RNA drawn from unsorted whole blood, germline DNA was extracted. Study outcomes and limitations: Tumor-blood pairs (like tumor-adjacent pairs) overlapped less than tumor region pairs did. Comparison of CD4+ and CD8+ repertoires was precluded by bulk unsorted samples.

TCR beta cDNA was made from approximately 540 ng total RNA with a constant-region primer. Employing slightly modified ARM-PCR, three nested multiplex PCR rounds were run, and these gave rise to the TCR beta libraries. Investigators reported that the first two PCR rounds, at approximately 11 cycles each, used TRBV1-TRBV30 forward primers with a C-beta reverse primer. MiXCR, run by TCRdb on the multiplex PCR reads, gives a single entry per CDR3 protein. This sample has around 210,000 distinct CDR3 sequences, with almost 65% found just once. CDR3 length: 15 residues. J lost 5 bases, V lost 2 bases, and 9 bases had no gene match. CDR1 MGHDK and CDR2 SYGVNS come from the germline V gene. Of note for this clonotype: Its antigen remains unidentified.

Sequencing was performed on peripheral blood. The rearrangement uses TRBV25-1 and TRBJ2-7; the match to TRBD1 covers 7 bases. The TCR was taken from a woman aged 60-75 years with primary liver carcinoma and hepatitis B virus infection. CDR3 in DNA: TGTGCCAGCAGTGAAGCAGGGGGACCAGTCCACGAGCAGTACTTC. Amino acids: CASSEAGGPVHEQYF.